This is a list of T cell receptor beta chains from one sample in a study of blood T cells in healthy people across ages. Using its own MiXCR run on the 5' RACE reads, TCRdb lists one record per CDR3 protein. The sample consists of over a million distinct CDR3 sequences, 40% to 50% of them appearing once. The sequencing input was blood. The receptors come from an older woman in good health. The CDR3 runs from the conserved cysteine through the conserved F or W. The D gene is left open where the match is weak. Rows may omit the clone size; those that give it use once, few, many or a size class.

cdr3_aa cdr3_nt d_call clone_size j_call v_call
CASRPRENPGNTEAFF TGTGCCAGCCGTCCCAGGGAGAATCCTGGGAACACTGAAGCTTTCTTT NA NA TRBJ1-1 TRBV5-4
CASSQGPGLPHNEQFF TGTGCCAGCAGCCAAGGTCCGGGGCTACCCCACAATGAGCAGTTCTTC NA NA TRBJ2-1 TRBV14
CASSGQGAEAFF TGTGCCAGCTCAGGACAGGGAGCTGAAGCTTTCTTT TRBD1 few TRBJ1-1 TRBV18
CASSVAAAGALGNEQFF TGTGCCAGCAGCGTAGCTGCGGCGGGAGCCTTAGGTAATGAGCAGTTCTTC TRBD2 many TRBJ2-1 TRBV9
CASSFYLAGVGLYEQYF TGTGCCAGCAGCTTTTATCTAGCGGGAGTGGGGCTATACGAGCAGTACTTC TRBD2 NA TRBJ2-7 TRBV7-2
CASSFLNYEQYF TGTGCCAGCAGTTTTTTGAATTACGAGCAGTACTTC NA NA TRBJ2-7 TRBV28
CASSYSETSSYEQYF TGTGCCAGCAGTTACTCGGAAACGAGCTCCTACGAGCAGTACTTC NA NA TRBJ2-7 TRBV6-2/TRBV6-3
CASSSSGQVGELFF TGTGCCAGCAGTTCATCCGGACAGGTCGGGGAGCTGTTTTTT TRBD1 NA TRBJ2-2 TRBV28
CASRAREGYNEQFF TGTGCCAGTAGAGCTAGGGAGGGGTACAATGAGCAGTTCTTC TRBD2 NA TRBJ2-1 TRBV6-6
CASSLGPGYTF TGTGCCAGCAGCTTGGGGCCTGGCTACACCTTC NA few TRBJ1-2 TRBV5-6